Listed below are T cell receptor beta chains from one sample, sequenced in a study of cytomegalovirus exposure and HLA in healthy donors. Measured with immunoSEQ multiplex PCR; TCRdb has only the in-frame clones, and not every one. The sample has about 120,000 clones, around 80% seen once. Sequenced: PBMCs. The origin of the receptors is a female donor in good health and CMV-seronegative. The CDR3 runs from the conserved cysteine through the conserved F or W. The order of the fields is J gene, clone size, D gene, V gene, CDR3 protein, CDR3 DNA. The D gene is left open where the match is weak. For some rows the clone size is stated as once, few or many, or as a class when expanded; others skip it.

J gene: TRBJ2-1; clone size: -; D gene: -; V gene: TRBV7-6; CDR3 protein: CASSPEQGPYNEQFF; CDR3 DNA: TGTGCCAGCAGCCCGGAGCAAGGCCCCTACAATGAGCAGTTCTTC
J gene: TRBJ2-5; clone size: -; D gene: -; V gene: TRBV11-2; CDR3 protein: CASSPRVRETQYF; CDR3 DNA: TGTGCCAGCAGCCCCAGGGTTCGGGAGACCCAGTACTTC
J gene: TRBJ2-3; clone size: -; D gene: -; V gene: TRBV2; CDR3 protein: CASSDRSTDTQYF; CDR3 DNA: TGTGCCAGCAGTGACAGGAGCACAGATACGCAGTATTTT
J gene: TRBJ2-5; clone size: -; D gene: -; V gene: TRBV27; CDR3 protein: CASRGQRETQYF; CDR3 DNA: TGTGCCAGCAGAGGACAGAGGGAGACCCAGTACTTC
J gene: TRBJ2-3; clone size: -; D gene: -; V gene: TRBV5-6; CDR3 protein: CASSLKRRTDTQYF; CDR3 DNA: TGTGCCAGCAGCTTGAAGCGCCGCACAGATACGCAGTATTTT
J gene: TRBJ2-2; clone size: -; D gene: TRBD2; V gene: TRBV5-1; CDR3 protein: CASSSGLANTGELFF; CDR3 DNA: TGCGCCAGCAGCTCCGGACTAGCGAACACCGGGGAGCTGTTTTTT
J gene: TRBJ1-1; clone size: -; D gene: -; V gene: TRBV6-1; CDR3 protein: CASSEGRGAGNTEAFF; CDR3 DNA: TGTGCCAGCAGTGAAGGTCGGGGAGCGGGGAACACTGAAGCTTTCTTT
J gene: TRBJ2-3; clone size: -; D gene: -; V gene: TRBV5-5; CDR3 protein: CASSLFPGETDTQYF; CDR3 DNA: TGTGCCAGCAGCTTGTTCCCCGGGGAGACAGATACGCAGTATTTT
J gene: TRBJ1-4; clone size: few; D gene: -; V gene: TRBV4-2; CDR3 protein: CASSQTLDSATNEKLFF; CDR3 DNA: TGTGCCAGCAGCCAAACTTTGGACAGCGCAACTAATGAAAAACTGTTTTTT
J gene: TRBJ2-1; clone size: -; D gene: -; V gene: TRBV12-5; CDR3 protein: CASGLVLGLIVNEQFF; CDR3 DNA: TGTGCTAGTGGTTTGGTACTGGGACTTATAGTTAATGAGCAGTTCTTC
J gene: TRBJ1-1; clone size: -; D gene: TRBD1; V gene: TRBV6-5; CDR3 protein: CASSSERGPTEAFF; CDR3 DNA: TGTGCCAGCAGTTCAGAGAGGGGGCCCACTGAAGCTTTCTTT
J gene: TRBJ2-7; clone size: -; D gene: -; V gene: TRBV5-1; CDR3 protein: CASSLGRDSYEQYF; CDR3 DNA: TGCGCCAGCAGCTTGGGCAGGGACTCCTACGAGCAGTACTTC
J gene: TRBJ2-7; clone size: -; D gene: -; V gene: TRBV5-1; CDR3 protein: CASRKEVSSYEQYF; CDR3 DNA: TGCGCCAGCAGGAAAGAGGTGAGCTCCTACGAGCAGTACTTC
J gene: TRBJ2-5; clone size: -; D gene: TRBD1; V gene: TRBV7-6; CDR3 protein: CASSSFPGGGETQYF; CDR3 DNA: TGTGCCAGCAGCTCGTTTCCAGGGGGCGGGGAGACCCAGTACTTC
J gene: TRBJ1-5; clone size: -; D gene: -; V gene: TRBV7-8; CDR3 protein: CASSSGTRGSNQPQHF; CDR3 DNA: TGTGCCAGCAGCTCCGGGACTCGCGGGAGCAATCAGCCCCAGCATTTT
J gene: TRBJ2-5; clone size: once; D gene: TRBD2; V gene: TRBV5-8; CDR3 protein: CASSLDAGGPWEQYF; CDR3 DNA: TGTGCCAGCAGCTTGGATGCGGGGGGGCCGTGGGAGCAGTACTTC
J gene: TRBJ2-7; clone size: -; D gene: -; V gene: TRBV5-1; CDR3 protein: CASSLDPQGSGHEQYF; CDR3 DNA: TGCGCCAGCAGCTTGGACCCACAGGGTTCTGGTCACGAGCAGTACTTC
J gene: TRBJ2-2; clone size: -; D gene: -; V gene: TRBV5-4; CDR3 protein: CASSLRGAGELFF; CDR3 DNA: TGTGCCAGCAGCTTGCGGGGGGCGGGGGAGCTGTTTTTT
J gene: TRBJ2-7; clone size: few; D gene: -; V gene: TRBV19; CDR3 protein: CASSIGQTSSYEQYF; CDR3 DNA: TGTGCCAGTAGTATAGGACAGACGAGCTCCTACGAGCAGTACTTC
J gene: TRBJ2-1; clone size: -; D gene: TRBD2; V gene: TRBV13; CDR3 protein: CASSEGLAGLEEQFF; CDR3 DNA: TGTGCCAGCAGCGAGGGACTAGCGGGGCTAGAGGAGCAGTTCTTC
J gene: TRBJ1-2; clone size: -; D gene: -; V gene: TRBV29-1; CDR3 protein: CSVVLTARVGYTF; CDR3 DNA: TGCAGCGTTGTGTTAACTGCCCGGGTTGGCTACACCTTC
J gene: TRBJ2-2; clone size: -; D gene: TRBD1; V gene: TRBV28; CDR3 protein: CASTLGQGTGELFF; CDR3 DNA: TGTGCCAGCACTCTAGGACAGGGAACCGGGGAGCTGTTTTTT
J gene: TRBJ2-7; clone size: -; D gene: -; V gene: TRBV5-1; CDR3 protein: CASSGRPAPTYEQYF; CDR3 DNA: TGCGCCAGCAGCGGCAGGCCGGCCCCCACCTACGAGCAGTACTTC